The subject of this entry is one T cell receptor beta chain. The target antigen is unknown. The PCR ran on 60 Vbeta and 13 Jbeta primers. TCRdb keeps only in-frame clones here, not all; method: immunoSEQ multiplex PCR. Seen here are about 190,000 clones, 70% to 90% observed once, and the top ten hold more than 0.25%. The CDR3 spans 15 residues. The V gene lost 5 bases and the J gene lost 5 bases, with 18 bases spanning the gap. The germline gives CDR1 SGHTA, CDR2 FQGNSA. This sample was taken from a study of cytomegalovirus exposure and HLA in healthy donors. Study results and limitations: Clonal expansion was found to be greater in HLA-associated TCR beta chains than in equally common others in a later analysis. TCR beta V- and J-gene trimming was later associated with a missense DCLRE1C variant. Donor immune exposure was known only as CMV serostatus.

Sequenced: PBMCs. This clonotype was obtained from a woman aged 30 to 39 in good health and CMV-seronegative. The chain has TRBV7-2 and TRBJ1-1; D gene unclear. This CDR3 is CASSQHGSEGTEAFF. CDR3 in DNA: TGTGCCAGCAGCCAGCACGGGTCGGAGGGAACTGAAGCTTTCTTT.